One sample yielded the 32 T cell receptor beta chains listed below, sequenced in a study of long-term antiretroviral therapy in people with HIV. With survey level as its setting, the immunoSEQ assay was v3.0. Profiling relied on immunoSEQ multiplex PCR, and the TCRdb table lists in-frame clones only, not all of them. The sample consists of around 34,000 clones, around 79% of them appearing once. The material sequenced was unsorted PBMCs, taken 3 years after starting antiretroviral therapy. The receptors originated from a man aged 45 to 65 with HIV.

This chain links TRBV2 with TRBJ2-7; possibly TRBD2 for D (7 bases). The CDR3 contains 14 residues. V was trimmed by 3 bases and J by 2 bases, leaving 11 bases between them. The germline CDR1 and CDR2 sequences are SNHLY and FYNNEI. CDR3 amino acids: CASSEGGLPYEQYF. The CDR3 DNA is TGTGCCAGCAGTGAGGGGGGGCTTCCCTACGAGCAGTACTTC. The whole variable domain, filled in from reference TRBV2 and TRBJ2-7, reads EPEVTQTPSHQVTQMGQEVILRCVPISNHLYFYWYRQILGQKVEFLVSFYNNEISEKSEIFDDQFSVERPDGSNFTLKIRSTKLEDSAMYFCASSEGGLPYEQYFGPGTRLTVT.

The V gene is TRBV5-4, the J gene TRBJ2-7, with 9 bases matching TRBD1. Germline V lookup: CDR1 SGHNT, CDR2 YYREEE (reference sequence). This CDR3 comprises 15 residues. With V trimmed by 2 bases and J by 3 bases, 6 bases remained unmatched. As DNA, the CDR3 is TGTGCCAGCAGCTTAACCGGGACAGGGATCTACGAGCAGTACTTC. This codes for CASSLTGTGIYEQYF.

This chain joins TRBV4-3 and TRBJ2-2; 7 nucleotides line up with TRBD2. Per the germline V gene, CDR1 is LGHNA and CDR2 is YSLEER. V was clipped by 0 bases and J by 2 bases; unmatched bases: 6. The CDR3 contains 17 residues. CDR3 protein: CASSQDPSGVNTGELFF. Written as DNA, the CDR3 is TGCGCCAGCAGCCAAGATCCGAGCGGGGTAAACACCGGGGAGCTGTTTTTT.

This clone was observed a handful of times. The chain employs TRBV13 and TRBJ1-2, with D uncertain. Trimming pared 0 bases from V and 10 bases from J, leaving 9 bases between. Germline CDR1 reads PRHDT; CDR2 reads FYEKMQ (reference sequence). CDR3 length: 12 residues. The CDR3, as DNA: TGTGCCAGCAGCTTAGGCCCGGATATCTACACCTTC. This encodes CASSLGPDIYTF.

Here the CDR3 DNA reads TGCAGCGTTGTGGGGACAAGGGTGAAGTCCACAGATACGCAGTATTTT. Translated, it gives CSVVGTRVKSTDTQYF. The genes are TRBV29-1 and TRBJ2-3; a possible D gene is TRBD1 (6 bases). The germline CDR1 and CDR2 sequences are SQVTM and ANQGSEA. V lost 4 bases, J lost 2 bases, and 19 bases lay in between. The CDR3 spans 16 residues.

This clone was recorded a few times. The chain carries TRBV11-2 and TRBJ2-3, with D possibly matching TRBD2 (6 bases). V was clipped by 2 bases and J by 4 bases, with 10 bases between them. CDR1 and CDR2 (germline): SGHAT, FQNNGV. The CDR3 contains 14 residues. Here the CDR3 reads CASSLLGGSDTQYF. The CDR3 DNA sequence: TGTGCCAGCAGCTTACTCGGGGGATCAGATACGCAGTATTTT.

The rearrangement uses TRBV7-9 and TRBJ2-3; possible D gene TRBD2, 7 bases. The V gene's germline CDR1 is SEHNR and CDR2 FQNEAQ (reference sequence). There are 16 residues in the CDR3. V was shortened by 5 bases and J by 4 bases, with 19 bases between the two germline ends. The CDR3 nucleotides read TGTGCCAGCAGCGATTGGGCGGGGGCTAGGGCAGATACGCAGTATTTT. Encoded protein: CASSDWAGARADTQYF.

In this sample, this clone turned up once. The chain couples TRBV5-1 to TRBJ1-1, with D possibly matching TRBD1 (5 bases). CDR1 is SGHRS, CDR2 YFSETQ, per germline. This CDR3 has 15 amino acids. The V gene lost 4 bases and the J gene lost 3 bases, with 16 bases spanning the gap. The CDR3 bases are TGCGCCAGCAGCGTGGGAGACAGCTACCACACTGAAGCTTTCTTT. Translation gives CASSVGDSYHTEAFF.

This clone was counted a few times. The J gene is TRBJ2-3, the V gene TRBV4-3; 8 nucleotides agree with TRBD2. The junction had 6 bases not matched to a gene; V was cut back by 0 bases and J by 10 bases. This CDR3 is 14 amino acids long. Looked up from germline, CDR1 is LGHNA and CDR2 is YSLEER. The CDR3 coding sequence is TGCGCCAGCAGCCAAGATCCAGGACTAGCAGCGCAGTATTTT. Amino acid sequence: CASSQDPGLAAQYF.

The chain joins TRBV28 to TRBJ2-5; tentatively, D is TRBD1 (5 bases). Germline assignment: CDR1 MDHEN and CDR2 SYDVKM. Trimming took off 4 bases at V and 6 bases at J, with 18 bases between the two ends. The CDR3 totals 15 residues. This CDR3 is CASSSPTSRGQTQYF. The DNA for the CDR3 is TGTGCCAGCAGTTCCCCCACGTCTAGGGGTCAGACCCAGTACTTC.

This clone has a single count. The chain employs TRBV7-2 and TRBJ2-7, with D maybe TRBD2 (5 bases). V shed 2 bases and J shed 2 bases, with 7 bases lying between them. This CDR3 contains 13 residues. Germline CDR1 is SGHTA and CDR2 is FQGNSA. CDR3 sequence: CASSLHGAYEQYF. DNA for the CDR3: TGTGCCAGCAGCTTACACGGGGCCTACGAGCAGTACTTC.

The chain recombines TRBV19 with TRBJ1-2, with a possible D match to TRBD1 (6 bases). V was shortened by 7 bases and J by 4 bases, with 10 bases between the two germline ends. Germline V gene sequence: CDR1 LNHDA, CDR2 SQIVND (reference sequence). The CDR3 sequence is 12 residues long. This CDR3 reads CASTPQGYGYTF. The CDR3 DNA sequence: TGTGCCAGTACCCCACAGGGCTATGGCTACACCTTC.

This clone has just a few counts. This chain uses TRBV7-2 with TRBJ1-2; 8 bases line up with TRBD1. The CDR3 extends over 15 amino acids. J lost 7 bases, V lost 7 bases, and 14 bases had no gene match. Germline CDR1 is SGHTA and CDR2 is FQGNSA. The CDR3 sequence is CASTTGTGLAGGYTF. DNA of the CDR3: TGTGCCAGCACCACCGGGACAGGCCTAGCGGGTGGCTACACCTTC.

This chain connects TRBV11-2 to TRBJ2-4; D gene unclear. Germline V CDR1 and CDR2: SGHAT, FQNNGV. CDR3 size: 16 residues. V lost 3 bases and J lost 0, with 12 bases in between. The CDR3 DNA reads as TGTGCCAGCAGCTTCAGAGACGGGCTAGCCAAAAACATTCAGTACTTC. As protein: CASSFRDGLAKNIQYF. The variable domain in full, with the rest retrieved from reference TRBV11-2 and TRBJ2-4, is EAGVAQSPRYKIIEKRQSVAFWCNPISGHATLYWYQQILGQGPKLLIQFQNNGVVDDSQLPKDRFSAERLKGVDSTLKIQPAKLEDSAVYLCASSFRDGLAKNIQYFGAGTRLSVL.

CDR3 residues: CASSKTIGQGNSPLHF. CDR3 sequence (DNA): TGTGCCAGCAGCAAAACTATCGGACAGGGAAATTCACCCCTCCACTTT. The chain combines TRBV7-9 with TRBJ1-6, with 8 bases matching TRBD1. There are 16 residues in the CDR3. V lost 5 bases, J lost 7 bases, and 10 bases stayed unmatched. The germline CDR1 and CDR2 sequences are SEHNR and FQNEAQ (reference sequence).

The V and J genes are TRBV6-1 and TRBJ2-2, with TRBD2 identical over 14 bases. The CDR3 is made up of 17 amino acids. Germline-derived CDR1 and CDR2 are MNHNS and SASEGT. J gave up 4 bases and V 4 bases, and 5 bases lay outside the gene matches. The CDR3 coding sequence is TGTGCCAGCAGTGGACTAGCGGGGGGGCCTAGCACCGGGGAGCTGTTTTTT. Amino acids: CASSGLAGGPSTGELFF.

The chain uses TRBV18 and TRBJ1-1, with 8 bases identical to TRBD1. The ends lost 4 bases at V and 7 bases at J; junction bases unmatched: 5. The V gene's germline CDR1 is KGHSH and CDR2 LQKENI. The CDR3 runs to 13 residues. CDR3 residues: CASSLGQELEAFF. As DNA, the CDR3 is TGTGCCAGCTCACTGGGACAGGAGCTTGAAGCTTTCTTT.

V is TRBV7-2 and J is TRBJ1-1; D call uncertain. There are 13 residues in the CDR3. V gave up 6 bases and J gave up 3 bases, with 11 bases separating them. Per germline, CDR1 SGHTA and CDR2 FQGNSA. CDR3 DNA sequence: TGTGCCAGCAGTGCCACCTCGGACACTGAAGCTTTCTTT. This encodes CASSATSDTEAFF.

V and J are TRBV30 and TRBJ2-7; 7 bases fit TRBD1. J was trimmed by 5 bases and V by 2 bases; bases with no gene match: 6. Germline CDR1 is GTSNPN and CDR2 is SVGIG (reference sequence). The CDR3 contains 13 residues. The DNA for the CDR3 is TGTGCCTGGAGTTCCGACAGGGTCCACGAGCAGTACTTC. The encoded protein is CAWSSDRVHEQYF.

The chain has TRBV19 and TRBJ1-2; no definite D call. This CDR3 region has 11 residues. V lost 8 bases and J 4 bases, leaving 8 bases between the germline ends. Germline lookup yields CDR1 LNHDA and CDR2 SQIVND (reference sequence). The CDR3 spells CASADFYGYTF. CDR3 DNA sequence: TGTGCCAGTGCCGACTTCTATGGCTACACCTTC.

This clone was recorded a few times. The CDR3 protein is CASSSHRGQRYGYTF. The DNA of the CDR3 is TGTGCCAGTAGTTCTCACAGGGGGCAGCGCTATGGCTACACCTTC. J is TRBJ1-2 and V is TRBV19, with 9 positions matching TRBD1. V lost 5 bases to trimming and J lost 4 bases; unmatched junction nucleotides: 8. The CDR3 covers 15 residues. Germline values: CDR1 LNHDA, CDR2 SQIVND (reference sequence).

A few counts support this clone. The rearrangement uses TRBV7-9 and TRBJ2-3; 13 positions match TRBD2. The CDR3 length is 18 residues. The J segment lost 0 bases and the V segment lost 5 bases, leaving 8 bases of the junction unmatched. CDR1 SEHNR and CDR2 FQNEAQ come from the germline V gene (reference sequence). The CDR3, as DNA: TGTGCCAGCAGCCCATCCGGGACTAGCGGGACTAGCACAGATACGCAGTATTTT. Protein sequence: CASSPSGTSGTSTDTQYF.

The V gene is TRBV2, the J gene TRBJ1-4, with TRBD1 matching 8 bases. Per the germline V gene, CDR1 is SNHLY and CDR2 is FYNNEI. CDR3 size: 14 residues. With V trimmed by 5 bases and J by 8 bases, 7 bases remained unmatched. The CDR3 loop is CASSWTGPKEKLFF. The CDR3 nucleotides are TGTGCCAGCAGTTGGACAGGGCCAAAGGAAAAACTGTTTTTT.

The rearrangement uses TRBV6-5 and TRBJ2-7, with D tentatively TRBD1 or TRBD2 (6 bases each). Deletions cut 6 bases from V and 7 bases from J, with 16 bases between. The CDR3 sequence is 13 residues long. Germline CDR1 is MNHEY and CDR2 is SVGAGI. CDR3 in amino acids: CASRRTGAWEQYF. The CDR3 DNA is TGTGCCAGCAGAAGAACGGGGGCCTGGGAGCAGTACTTC.

J is TRBJ2-7 and V is TRBV27; perhaps TRBD2 as D (5 bases). The V and J ends lost 6 bases and 4 bases respectively, with 25 bases between them. The CDR3 loop spans 17 amino acids. Germline CDR1 MNHEY, CDR2 SMNVEV (reference sequence). The CDR3 DNA reads TGTGCCAGCAGCAGTCGCCCCGGACTGTCCGGGTCGTACGAGCAGTACTTC. Its translation: CASSSRPGLSGSYEQYF.

This clone was found a few times. V usage is TRBV7-8 and J usage is TRBJ2-1; D unclear. Trimming pared 4 bases from V and 3 bases from J, leaving 7 bases between. This CDR3 has 13 amino acids. Germline loops: CDR1 SGHVS, CDR2 FQNEAQ. CDR3 bases: TGTGCCAGCAGCTCCCCCTACTACAATGAGCAGTTCTTC. Residues: CASSSPYYNEQFF.

The rearrangement joins TRBV9 to TRBJ1-4; D remains ambiguous. Looked up from germline, CDR1 is SGDLS and CDR2 is YYNGEE. The CDR3 spans 15 residues. Trimming removed 0 bases at V and 6 bases at J, with 12 bases between. The CDR3 region has the DNA TGTGCCAGCAGCGTAGAAGGAAGATCGGATGAAAAACTGTTTTTT. Translating gives CASSVEGRSDEKLFF.

V and J are TRBV11-2 and TRBJ1-5, with D maybe TRBD1 (5 bases). This CDR3 is 15 amino acids long. Trimming left V 1 base short and J 6 bases short, with 13 bases between. Germline lookup yields CDR1 SGHAT and CDR2 FQNNGV. The CDR3 spells CASSLVPGQGQPQHF. CDR3 DNA: TGTGCCAGCAGCTTAGTCCCAGGGCAGGGTCAGCCCCAGCATTTT.

The rearrangement links TRBV7-9 to TRBJ2-3; 14 bases agree with TRBD2. V shed 1 base, J shed 2 bases, and the junction held 8 bases outside the gene matches. This CDR3 contains 19 residues. Per germline, CDR1 SEHNR and CDR2 FQNEAQ (reference sequence). CDR3 protein: CASSLGLAGGPGDTDTQYF. The CDR3 coding sequence is TGTGCCAGCAGCTTAGGACTAGCGGGAGGGCCGGGGGACACAGATACGCAGTATTTT.

In its sample, this clone was seen once. This chain links TRBV6-6 with TRBJ1-5, with D possibly matching TRBD1 (6 bases). CDR3 length: 14 amino acids. Germline V gene lookup returns CDR1 MNHNY and CDR2 SVGAGI (reference sequence). V lost 7 bases and J lost 3, with 13 bases in between. This CDR3 is CASNKQGYNQPQHF. The CDR3 DNA reads TGTGCCAGCAATAAACAGGGATACAATCAGCCCCAGCATTTT.

V is TRBV2 and J is TRBJ2-2, with D possibly matching TRBD1 (6 bases). V was trimmed by 8 bases and J by 1 base, leaving 11 bases between them. The CDR3 loop spans 14 amino acids. The germline CDR1 and CDR2 sequences are SNHLY and FYNNEI. DNA for the CDR3: TGTGCCAGCCGAAAACAGGGGAACACCGGGGAGCTGTTTTTT. Residues: CASRKQGNTGELFF.

J is TRBJ2-2 and V is TRBV28; D perhaps matches TRBD2 (5 bases). V was cut by 6 bases and J by 0 bases, with 14 bases left in between. The CDR3 is made up of 16 amino acids. Germline assignment: CDR1 MDHEN and CDR2 SYDVKM. CDR3 coding DNA: TGTGCCAGCAGCCTGGCGGGCATTACGAACACCGGGGAGCTGTTTTTT. It specifies CASSLAGITNTGELFF.